This T cell receptor (beta chain) was observed in a study of identical twins. A universal primer site was created by template switching, with the cDNA bearing unique molecular identifiers. TCRdb reprocessed the 5' RACE reads via MiXCR and lists one record per CDR3 protein. The sample lists roughly 350,000 distinct CDR3 sequences; approximately 8.7% were seen once. Germline lookup yields CDR1 SQVTM and CDR2 ANQGSEA. Trimming stripped 6 bases from V and 4 bases from J, with 14 bases between. The CDR3 loop spans 13 amino acids. Study outcomes and limitations: The authors noted that invariant MAIT and iNKT cells could partly confound zero-insertion analyses.

This clonotype occurred a few times. Its antigen is not known. No donor was unhealthy or non-Caucasian. This receptor was identified in a woman in her 50s in good health. Material for sequencing was naive T cells sorted from blood. V is TRBV29-1 and J is TRBJ2-3, with a possible D match to TRBD2 (6 bases). The CDR3 loop reads CSVRPWRADTQYF. CDR3 coding DNA: TGCAGCGTACGGCCCTGGAGGGCAGATACGCAGTATTTT.